This entry lists 29 T cell receptor beta chains sequenced from one sample in a study of cytomegalovirus exposure and HLA in healthy donors. The PCR was carried out with 60 Vbeta primers and 13 Jbeta primers. Repertoires were generated with immunoSEQ multiplex PCR, while TCRdb's copy carries only in-frame clones and drops some. The sample has about 55,000 clones, about 67% seen once; the top ten hold around a third. Material for sequencing was PBMCs. Source of these receptors: a man aged 40-49 years in good health and CMV-seropositive.

The V call is TRBV6-6, the J call TRBJ2-1; 12 nucleotides line up with TRBD2. Losses at the gene ends were 5 bases for V and 5 bases for J; bases not matched to a gene: 4. The germline CDR1 and CDR2 sequences are MNHNY and SVGAGI (reference sequence). The CDR3 contains 15 residues. The CDR3 sequence is CASSVGLAGNNEQFF. In nucleotides, the CDR3 is TGTGCCAGCAGTGTAGGACTAGCGGGAAACAATGAGCAGTTCTTC.

This chain joins TRBV12-5 and TRBJ1-5; D might be TRBD1 (6 bases). CDR3 length: 14 residues. Germline V gene data show CDR1 as LGHNT and CDR2 as FRNRAP. V lost 4 bases, J lost 4 bases, and 11 bases lay in between. CDR3 sequence (DNA): TGTGCTAGTGGTTCGGGGGGCGTTAATCAGCCCCAGCATTTT. It specifies CASGSGGVNQPQHF.

This sequence joins TRBV11-2 and TRBJ1-1; D might be TRBD1 (5 bases). V was pared by 2 bases and J by 4 bases, with 8 bases between. This CDR3 contains 13 residues. In germline, CDR1 is SGHAT, CDR2 FQNNGV. This CDR3 reads CASSLRGSTEAFF. CDR3 sequence (DNA): TGTGCCAGCAGCTTAAGGGGCAGCACTGAAGCTTTCTTT.

The genes are TRBV4-1 and TRBJ2-7; possible D gene TRBD1, 6 bases. The V gene lost 6 bases and the J gene lost 1 base, with 10 bases spanning the gap. The germline V gene has CDR1 MGHRA and CDR2 YSYEKL. The CDR3 has 13 amino acids. In DNA, the CDR3 is TGCGCCAGCAGGCGGACAGATTCCTACGAGCAGTACTTC. Translating gives CASRRTDSYEQYF.

The chain carries TRBV2 and TRBJ1-5, with 7 positions matching TRBD1. Germline V lookup: CDR1 SNHLY, CDR2 FYNNEI. Trimming took 4 bases from V and 4 from J; bases not matched to a gene: 4. The CDR3 runs 14 residues. Written as DNA, the CDR3 is TGTGCCAGCAGTGGTGACAGGGCGAATCAGCCCCAGCATTTT. The encoded protein is CASSGDRANQPQHF. Drawing the rest from reference TRBV2 and TRBJ1-5, the complete variable domain is EPEVTQTPSHQVTQMGQEVILRCVPISNHLYFYWYRQILGQKVEFLVSFYNNEISEKSEIFDDQFSVERPDGSNFTLKIRSTKLEDSAMYFCASSGDRANQPQHFGDGTRLSIL.

The rearrangement links TRBV30 to TRBJ1-6; D not certain. This CDR3 comprises 16 residues. Germline assignment: CDR1 GTSNPN and CDR2 SVGIG (reference sequence). V was trimmed by 0 bases and J by 0 bases, leaving 9 bases between them. For the CDR3, the DNA is TGTGCCTGGAGTGTACTGGAGAGCTCCTATAATTCACCCCTCCACTTT. Residues: CAWSVLESSYNSPLHF.

The chain joins TRBV4-1 to TRBJ1-5; TRBD1 might be the D (5 bases). This CDR3 region has 20 residues. In germline, CDR1 is MGHRA, CDR2 YSYEKL. The V end lost 0 bases, the J end lost 0 bases, and 21 bases lay between the germline ends. In DNA, the CDR3 is TGCGCCAGCAGCCAAGATCAGTCAGGGAAGTATAGGGCTAGCAATCAGCCCCAGCATTTT. As protein: CASSQDQSGKYRASNQPQHF.

This clone has just a few counts. The junction shows a germline mismatch at one end, possibly a read error. This rearrangement joins TRBV19 to TRBJ1-2; 10 bases fit TRBD1. Germline V gene data show CDR1 as LNHDA and CDR2 as SQIVND (reference sequence). CDR3 length: 14 residues. The chain's CDR3 is CAGRRDRGETGYTF. The CDR3 coding sequence is TGTGCCGGTAGAAGGGACAGGGGCGAGACCGGCTACACCTTC. Full variable domain (rest looked up from reference TRBV19 and TRBJ1-2): DGGITQSPKYLFRKEGQNVTLSCEQNLNHDAMYWYRQDPGQGLRLIYYSQIVNDFQKGDIAEGYSVSREKKESFPLTVTSAQKNPTAFYLCAGRRDRGETGYTFGSGTRLTVV.

The V gene is TRBV7-6, the J gene TRBJ2-1; TRBD1 aligns across 9 bases. V dropped 5 bases and J dropped 5; count of bases not matched to a gene: 4. CDR3 length equals 14 residues. Per the germline V gene, CDR1 is SGHVS and CDR2 is FNYEAQ. The chain's CDR3 is CASSAGTGNNEQFF. The DNA for the CDR3 is TGTGCCAGCAGCGCCGGGACAGGGAACAATGAGCAGTTCTTC. The variable domain in full, with the rest retrieved from reference TRBV7-6 and TRBJ2-1, is GAGVSQSPRYKVTKRGQDVALRCDPISGHVSLYWYRQALGQGPEFLTYFNYEAQQDKSGLPNDRFSAERPEGSISTLTIQRTEQRDSAMYRCASSAGTGNNEQFFGPGTRLTVL.

The rearrangement uses TRBV7-6 and TRBJ2-1, with 8 bases matching TRBD2. After removal of 4 bases from V and 8 bases from J, the junction contained 7 bases not matched to a gene. The CDR3 totals 14 residues. Germline V gene lookup returns CDR1 SGHVS and CDR2 FNYEAQ. CDR3 amino acids: CASSSLAGAYEQFF. The CDR3, as DNA: TGTGCCAGCAGCTCCCTAGCGGGTGCGTATGAGCAGTTCTTC.

The chain combines TRBV7-2 with TRBJ1-6; 9 bases align to TRBD1. Germline V CDR1 and CDR2: SGHTA, FQGNSA. The CDR3 is 17 residues long. V trimming: 4 bases; J trimming: 7 bases; junction bases outside the gene matches: 11. Written as DNA, the CDR3 is TGTGCCAGCAGCTCTAAGAGGACAGGGGCTCCCAATTCACCCCTCCACTTT. This gives the protein CASSSKRTGAPNSPLHF.

The chain links TRBV6-1 to TRBJ2-3, with 12 nucleotides matching TRBD2. The germline gives CDR1 MNHNS, CDR2 SASEGT. This CDR3 region has 17 residues. V gave up 4 bases and J gave up 4 bases; unmatched junction bases: 9. CDR3 sequence reads: CASSAHPLAGGSDTQYF. In DNA form, the CDR3 reads TGTGCCAGCAGTGCCCATCCACTAGCGGGGGGTTCAGATACGCAGTATTTT.

J is TRBJ1-1 and V is TRBV10-1, with D possibly being TRBD1 (5 bases). Trimming took 9 bases from V and 3 from J, leaving 20 bases between them. The CDR3 covers 15 residues. Per the germline V gene, CDR1 is WNHNN and CDR2 is SYGVQD (reference sequence). CDR3 protein: CARRRSRGGDTEAFF. In nucleotides, the CDR3 is TGCGCCAGAAGGAGGTCACGGGGAGGGGACACTGAAGCTTTCTTT.

This rearrangement joins TRBV7-2 to TRBJ1-2, with no clear D. Trimming took 3 bases from V and 1 from J, leaving 9 bases between them. CDR1 is SGHTA, CDR2 FQGNSA, per germline. This CDR3 is 14 amino acids long. The DNA of the CDR3 is TGTGCCAGCAGCTTCGGGAGAAATAACTATGGCTACACCTTC. Its translation: CASSFGRNNYGYTF.

The J gene is TRBJ1-5, the V gene TRBV19, with D hard to call. The CDR3 is 12 residues long. V lost 7 bases, J lost 4 bases, and 8 bases lay in between. Germline lookup yields CDR1 LNHDA and CDR2 SQIVND (reference sequence). This CDR3 reads CASKNLNQPQHF. The CDR3 nucleotides are TGTGCCAGTAAGAACTTAAATCAGCCCCAGCATTTT.

This clone showed up just a few times. This rearrangement joins TRBV30 to TRBJ1-4; no definite D call. There are 14 residues in the CDR3. V lost 0 bases and J 8 bases, leaving 13 bases between the germline ends. CDR1 is GTSNPN and CDR2 is SVGIG in the germline V gene (reference sequence). This chain's CDR3 is CAWSVKGRGEKLFF. For the CDR3, the DNA is TGTGCCTGGAGTGTTAAGGGCCGAGGGGAAAAACTGTTTTTT.

This chain connects TRBV5-1 to TRBJ1-2; D call uncertain. The CDR3 has 16 residues. Germline CDR1 and CDR2: SGHRS and YFSETQ. V lost 0 bases and J lost 8, with 20 bases in between. The CDR3 sequence is CASSLESGPGPRGYTF. The CDR3 bases are TGCGCCAGCAGCTTGGAATCAGGCCCCGGCCCCCGAGGCTACACCTTC.

This chain links TRBV11-2 with TRBJ2-7; D not resolved. V dropped 1 base and J dropped 5 bases, with 9 bases sitting between them. Germline V gene lookup returns CDR1 SGHAT and CDR2 FQNNGV. The CDR3 is made up of 13 amino acids. The CDR3 nucleotides are TGTGCCAGCAGCTTAGGTGGAGCAGACGAGCAGTACTTC. Translated, it gives CASSLGGADEQYF.

CDR3 residues: CASSLERGNTGELFF. Written as DNA, the CDR3 is TGTGCCAGCAGCTTGGAAAGGGGAAACACCGGGGAGCTGTTTTTT. The rearrangement joins TRBV5-4 to TRBJ2-2, with D possibly being TRBD1 (5 bases). This CDR3 comprises 15 residues. Trimming cost V 0 bases and J 2 bases, with 8 bases left between them. Germline V gives CDR1 SGHNT, CDR2 YYREEE (reference sequence).

CDR3 region: CASSDSRGGSNEQFF. CDR3 coding DNA: TGTGCCAGCAGTGACTCCCGCGGGGGGTCCAATGAGCAGTTCTTC. The rearrangement links TRBV6-4 to TRBJ2-1; 8 positions agree with TRBD2. This CDR3 spans 15 amino acids. Losses at the gene ends were 0 bases for V and 6 bases for J; bases not matched to a gene: 4. The germline gives CDR1 MRHNA, CDR2 SNTAGT.

This clone appeared a single time. The chain's CDR3 is CASSPPEGRGQPQHF. In DNA form, the CDR3 reads TGTGCCAGCAGCCCGCCGGAAGGGCGCGGGCAGCCCCAGCATTTT. This rearrangement joins TRBV7-8 to TRBJ1-5; the D is unclear. Trimming shortened V by 5 bases and J by 7 bases, and 18 bases separated the two germline ends. The germline CDR1 and CDR2 sequences are SGHVS and FQNEAQ. The CDR3 runs to 15 residues. The full variable domain, completed using reference TRBV7-8 and TRBJ1-5, is GAGVSQSPRYKVAKRGQDVALRCDPISGHVSLFWYQQALGQGPEFLTYFQNEAQLDKSGLPSDRFFAERPEGSVSTLKIQRTQQEDSAVYLCASSPPEGRGQPQHFGDGTRLSIL.

CDR3 nucleotides: TGTGCCGGAAGAGCGGGGGACACCGGGGAGCTGTTTTTT. Translated, it gives CAGRAGDTGELFF. The V and J genes are TRBV7-9 and TRBJ2-2; 8 bases align to TRBD2. V shed 11 bases and J 3 bases; nucleotides not matched to a gene: 5. The length of the CDR3 is 13 residues. Germline assignment: CDR1 SEHNR and CDR2 FQNEAQ (reference sequence).

The gene calls are TRBV7-3 and TRBJ2-7; 7 bases are shared with TRBD2. Germline CDR1 SGHTA, CDR2 FQGTGA. This CDR3 contains 15 residues. V was clipped by 0 bases and J by 5 bases; unmatched bases: 7. For the CDR3, the DNA is TGTGCCAGCAGCTTAACGTTGGGAGGGTACGACGAGCAGTACTTC. Residues: CASSLTLGGYDEQYF.

This clone has a single count. The same CDR3 is also encoded by other DNA sequences in this sample. V usage is TRBV5-1 and J usage is TRBJ2-7; a possible D gene is TRBD1 (5 bases). The V and J ends lost 3 bases and 3 bases respectively, with 7 bases between them. This CDR3 contains 12 residues. CDR1 SGHRS and CDR2 YFSETQ come from the germline V gene. The CDR3 DNA reads as TGCGCCAGCAGCTCCCAGGGCTACGAGCAGTACTTC. This encodes CASSSQGYEQYF.

V gene TRBV7-9 combines with J gene TRBJ1-2; D is ambiguous. CDR3 length: 14 residues. V was trimmed by 4 bases and J by 2 bases, leaving 11 bases between them. The germline gives CDR1 SEHNR, CDR2 FQNEAQ (reference sequence). The CDR3 sequence is CASSSTSGNYGYTF. The CDR3 nucleotides read TGTGCCAGCAGCTCCACATCGGGGAACTATGGCTACACCTTC.

The chain carries TRBV7-3 and TRBJ1-5, with 8 bases fitting TRBD1. The ends lost 6 bases at V and 2 bases at J; junction bases unmatched: 9. This CDR3 has 16 residues. CDR1 is SGHTA and CDR2 is FQGTGA in the germline V gene. CDR3 nucleotides: TGTGCCAGCAGTCGACAGGGGAGGAAAGGCAATCAGCCCCAGCATTTT. Residues: CASSRQGRKGNQPQHF.

This chain uses TRBV5-1 with TRBJ1-1; D ambiguous. The CDR3 is 14 residues long. Germline V gene sequence: CDR1 SGHRS, CDR2 YFSETQ. V was trimmed by 0 bases and J by 2 bases, leaving 8 bases between them. CDR3 coding DNA: TGCGCCAGCAGCTTGGATCAGGTAAACACTGAAGCTTTCTTT. Translated: CASSLDQVNTEAFF.

The chain couples TRBV5-4 to TRBJ2-5; 10 positions match TRBD1. This CDR3 region has 13 residues. The germline V gene has CDR1 SGHNT and CDR2 YYREEE (reference sequence). V lost 7 bases and J lost 5; bases outside the gene matches: 5. The CDR3 protein is CASGTGVGETQYF. The CDR3 DNA sequence: TGTGCCAGCGGGACAGGGGTTGGGGAGACCCAGTACTTC. Filled out from reference TRBV5-4 and TRBJ2-5, the complete variable domain reads ETGVTQSPTHLIKTRGQQVTLRCSSQSGHNTVSWYQQALGQGPQFIFQYYREEENGRGNFPPRFSGLQFPNYSSELNVNALELDDSALYLCASGTGVGETQYFGPGTRLLVL.

The chain has TRBV7-3 and TRBJ1-1; D is uncertain. This CDR3 comprises 13 residues. V lost 4 bases, J lost 7 bases, and 13 bases lay in between. Germline assignment: CDR1 SGHTA and CDR2 FQGTGA. The chain's CDR3 is CASSSTRDDEAFF. CDR3 sequence (DNA): TGTGCCAGCAGCTCAACAAGAGATGATGAAGCTTTCTTT.